These 9 T cell receptor beta chains were sequenced from one sample in a study of cytomegalovirus exposure and HLA in healthy donors. The PCR had 60 Vbeta and 13 Jbeta primers. Using immunoSEQ multiplex PCR, the repertoire was profiled, and TCRdb retains in-frame clones only, with some absent. The sample comprises 120,000 or so clones, approximately 77% of which are singletons, and about 4.9% rests with the top ten. Sequenced: PBMCs. These receptors were collected from a man aged 50-59 years in good health and CMV-seropositive.

The chain is built from TRBV6-5 and TRBJ2-3; tentative D call: TRBD2 (6 bases). V was cut by 6 bases and J by 1 base, with 14 bases left in between. The CDR3 has 15 amino acids. Germline V lookup: CDR1 MNHEY, CDR2 SVGAGI. Here the CDR3 DNA reads TGTGCCAGCAGGAGAGCGGGTTTGGGCACAGATACGCAGTATTTT. Translation gives CASRRAGLGTDTQYF.

The chain employs TRBV28 and TRBJ1-2; the match to TRBD1 covers 11 bases. Germline CDR1 and CDR2: MDHEN and SYDVKM. The CDR3 sequence is 13 residues long. Losses at the gene ends were 10 bases for V and 2 bases for J; bases not matched to a gene: 3. The CDR3 nucleotides are TGTGCCACCAGGACAGGGGGCAACTATGGCTACACCTTC. This translates into CATRTGGNYGYTF.

CDR3 loop: CALGDRKNYGYTF. The CDR3, as DNA: TGTGCCCTGGGGGACAGAAAAAACTATGGCTACACCTTC. The rearrangement joins TRBV28 to TRBJ1-2; 7 positions match TRBD1. Germline V lookup: CDR1 MDHEN, CDR2 SYDVKM. The CDR3 totals 13 residues. The ends lost 11 bases at V and 2 bases at J; junction bases unmatched: 8.

J is TRBJ2-5 and V is TRBV29-1, with a possible D match to TRBD2 (6 bases). Germline lookup yields CDR1 SQVTM and CDR2 ANQGSEA. Trimming shortened V by 2 bases and J by 7 bases, and 8 bases separated the two germline ends. The CDR3 totals 11 residues. The CDR3 spells CSVETSRTQYF. CDR3 coding DNA: TGCAGCGTTGAAACTAGCCGGACCCAGTACTTC.

The chain combines TRBV27 with TRBJ1-2; D is undetermined. CDR1 and CDR2 from the germline V gene are MNHEY and SMNVEV (reference sequence). The CDR3 is 13 residues long. The V and J ends lost 5 bases and 4 bases respectively, with 11 bases between them. CDR3 protein: CASSPTSGYGYTF. CDR3 DNA sequence: TGTGCCAGCAGTCCCACATCAGGCTATGGCTACACCTTC.

The genes are TRBV6-1 and TRBJ1-3, with 8 bases fitting TRBD1. V dropped 2 bases and J dropped 4; count of bases not matched to a gene: 16. Germline assignment: CDR1 MNHNS and CDR2 SASEGT. The CDR3 extends over 19 amino acids. As DNA, the CDR3 is TGTGCCAGCAGTGAATATCCGCCTGGGCAGGGGGCTGGAGGAAACACCATATATTTT. Protein sequence: CASSEYPPGQGAGGNTIYF.

This chain joins TRBV2 and TRBJ2-1, with 12 bases matching TRBD2. There are 13 residues in the CDR3. Germline-derived CDR1 and CDR2 are SNHLY and FYNNEI. With 2 bases clipped from V and 13 bases from J, the junction kept 3 bases outside the gene matches. As DNA, the CDR3 is TGTGCCAGCAGTGAAAGACTAGCGGGGGCACAGTTCTTC. Translated, it gives CASSERLAGAQFF. Looking up the rest from reference TRBV2 and TRBJ2-1 gives the full variable domain: EPEVTQTPSHQVTQMGQEVILRCVPISNHLYFYWYRQILGQKVEFLVSFYNNEISEKSEIFDDQFSVERPDGSNFTLKIRSTKLEDSAMYFCASSERLAGAQFFGPGTRLTVL.

This chain joins TRBV19 and TRBJ2-7; 10 nucleotides align to TRBD2. The CDR3 has 15 residues. V shed 4 bases and J 6 bases; nucleotides not matched to a gene: 9. Per germline, CDR1 LNHDA and CDR2 SQIVND (reference sequence). CDR3 protein: CASSKLPGLASEQYF. The CDR3, as DNA: TGTGCCAGTAGTAAACTCCCGGGACTAGCGAGCGAGCAGTACTTC.

The chain uses TRBV4-2 and TRBJ1-6; 9 bases match TRBD1. J was trimmed by 7 bases and V by 4 bases; bases with no gene match: 2. CDR1 LGHNA and CDR2 YNFKEQ come from the germline V gene. The CDR3 contains 14 residues. The CDR3 DNA reads TGTGCCAGCAGCCCGGACAGGGGCAATTCACCCCTCCACTTT. As protein: CASSPDRGNSPLHF.